These 18 T cell receptor beta chains were sequenced from one sample in a study of human T cells and chemical hapten exposure. TCRdb re-called the RACE reads with MiXCR, one entry per CDR3 protein. Here the sample spans roughly 51,000 distinct CDR3 sequences, approximately 10% being singletons. Stated time point: pre-sensitization, week 0. The treatment: therapeutic diphenylcyclopropenone sensitization with weekly scalp DPC. The sample here was whole blood, taken in connection with sensitization to the hapten diphenylcyclopropenone (DPC). The receptor source for this set is a man aged 35 to 55 with alopecia areata. Some clones in this sample may be carry-over from other donors' samples.

In this sample, this clonotype turned up a few times. The V and J genes are TRBV4-3 and TRBJ1-4; 8 bases map to TRBD1. Unmatched junction bases numbered 4, after V lost 3 bases and J lost 4 bases. Germline CDR1 LGHNA, CDR2 YSLEER. CDR3 length equals 15 residues. This chain's CDR3 is CASSQTGVNNEKLFF. The DNA of the CDR3 is TGCGCCAGCAGCCAGACAGGGGTTAATAATGAAAAACTGTTTTTT.

In this sample, this clonotype turned up a few times. This chain joins TRBV6-1 and TRBJ2-1; D remains ambiguous. Deletions cut 6 bases from V and 0 bases from J, with 21 bases between. Per germline, CDR1 MNHNS and CDR2 SASEGT. The CDR3 sequence is 18 residues long. CDR3 in DNA: TGTGCCAGCAGGGTTATGCCGGGTCGTTCGAGCTCCTACAATGAGCAGTTCTTC. Translated, it gives CASRVMPGRSSSYNEQFF.

This chain uses TRBV4-1 with TRBJ2-2; D ambiguous. The CDR3 covers 14 residues. V was cut by 1 base and J by 0 bases, with 3 bases left in between. Germline CDR1 is MGHRA and CDR2 is YSYEKL. The CDR3 bases are TGCGCCAGCAGCCAAGGACCGAACACCGGGGAGCTGTTTTTT. It translates to CASSQGPNTGELFF.

This clonotype was seen more than once but under ten times. The chain joins TRBV30 to TRBJ2-7; D possibly corresponds to TRBD2 (6 bases). This CDR3 is 11 amino acids long. From germline, CDR1 is GTSNPN and CDR2 SVGIG (reference sequence). The CDR3 here is CAWGEVYEQYF. In DNA form, the CDR3 reads TGTGCGTGGGGGGAAGTATACGAGCAGTACTTC. The full variable domain, completed using reference TRBV30 and TRBJ2-7, is SQTIHQWPATLVQPVGSPLSLECTVEGTSNPNLYWYRQAAGRGLQLLFYSVGIGQISSEVPQNLSASRPQDRQFILSSKKLLLSDSGFYLCAWGEVYEQYFGPGTRLTVT.

This clonotype was observed at least ten times. This rearrangement joins TRBV19 to TRBJ2-6; TRBD1 aligns across 10 bases. Trimming removed 4 bases from V and 4 bases from J; junction bases left unmatched: 10. The germline gives CDR1 LNHDA, CDR2 SQIVND (reference sequence). CDR3 size: 18 residues. In DNA, the CDR3 is TGTGCCAGTAGTAACCCGGGACAGGGGTTACCCGGGGCCAACGTCCTGACTTTC. It specifies CASSNPGQGLPGANVLTF.

The sample holds many counts of this clonotype. The chain combines TRBV14 with TRBJ2-1, with a weak D call TRBD2 (6 bases). V was trimmed by 5 bases and J by 0 bases, leaving 14 bases between them. CDR1 and CDR2 from the germline V gene are SGHDN and FVKESK. The CDR3 extends over 16 amino acids. The CDR3 nucleotides read TGTGCCAGCAGCTTAGTAGGCGGGGACTCCTACAATGAGCAGTTCTTC. Translation: CASSLVGGDSYNEQFF.

The gene calls are TRBV10-2 and TRBJ1-2; D is unclear. Trimming took 6 bases from V and 8 from J, leaving 16 bases between them. Looked up from germline, CDR1 is WSHSY and CDR2 is SAAADI. CDR3 length equals 13 residues. The CDR3 DNA is TGCGCCAGCAGGACGGACCTACTCGGAGGCTACACCTTC. It is translated as CASRTDLLGGYTF.

This clonotype was detected many times. CDR3 nucleotide sequence: TGTGCCAGCAGCCTGGCCTCAAGCTCCTACAATGAGCAGTTCTTC. It is translated as CASSLASSSYNEQFF. The chain is built from TRBV3-1 and TRBJ2-1, with D unclear. Germline V gene sequence: CDR1 LGHDT, CDR2 YNNKEL (reference sequence). CDR3 length: 15 amino acids. Trimming cost V 4 bases and J 0 bases, with 10 bases left between them.

On this clonotype itself: This clone may be a read error of a much larger clone one base away. CDR3: CSVLENNVQFF. CDR3 sequence (DNA): TGCAGCGTTTTGGAGAACAATGTGCAGTTCTTC. The chain has TRBV29-1 and TRBJ2-1, with D unresolved. The CDR3 consists of 11 residues. Germline V gene data show CDR1 as SQVTM and CDR2 as ANQGSEA.

This clonotype turned up a few times. The J gene is TRBJ2-7, the V gene TRBV29-1; perhaps TRBD2 as D (5 bases). The germline V and J ends were trimmed by 2 bases and 9 bases, with 11 bases remaining between them. Per the germline V gene, CDR1 is SQVTM and CDR2 is ANQGSEA. CDR3 size: 11 residues. Here the CDR3 DNA reads TGCAGCGTTGAAAGCCCGAGCGGGCAGTACTTC. Its translation is CSVESPSGQYF.

On this clonotype itself: At one boundary the junction diverges from the germline segment, which might be a read error. V gene TRBV28 combines with J gene TRBJ1-1, with 8 bases fitting TRBD1. The CDR3 is 12 amino acids. CDR1 is MDHEN, CDR2 SYDVKM, per germline. CDR3 residues: CALTGVNSEAFF. The CDR3 region has the DNA TGTGCCCTGACAGGGGTGAACTCTGAAGCTTTCTTT. The complete variable domain, with remaining parts taken from reference TRBV28 and TRBJ1-1, reads DVKVTQSSRYLVKRTGEKVFLECVQDMDHENMFWYRQDPGLGLRLIYFSYDVKMKEKGDIPEGYSVSREKKERFSLILESASTNQTSMYLCALTGVNSEAFFGQGTRLTVV.

The V and J genes are TRBV19 and TRBJ2-7, with D possibly being TRBD1 (5 bases). CDR1 LNHDA and CDR2 SQIVND come from the germline V gene (reference sequence). The CDR3 extends over 14 amino acids. V was cut by 1 base and J by 2 bases, with 9 bases left in between. The CDR3 DNA sequence: TGTGCCAGTAGTATAGCTGACAGTACCTACGAGCAGTACTTC. Protein sequence: CASSIADSTYEQYF.

The rearrangement joins TRBV7-2 to TRBJ2-7; D is possibly TRBD2 (6 bases). The CDR3 sequence is 13 residues long. The V gene's germline CDR1 is SGHTA and CDR2 FQGNSA. With 0 bases removed from V and 5 bases from J, the gap between germline ends came to 8 bases. In DNA, the CDR3 is TGTGCCAGCAGCTTAGCGGGAGGAAACGAGCAGTACTTC. Translated, it gives CASSLAGGNEQYF.

The gene calls are TRBV28 and TRBJ2-1, with a weak D call TRBD2 (6 bases). This CDR3 is built from 13 residues. Germline values: CDR1 MDHEN, CDR2 SYDVKM. V lost 8 bases and J lost 3, with 11 bases in between. The chain's CDR3 is CASGVADYNEQFF. The CDR3 nucleotides are TGTGCCAGCGGGGTAGCGGACTACAATGAGCAGTTCTTC.

This clonotype was counted between two and nine times. The rearrangement links TRBV7-3 to TRBJ1-2; 8 nucleotides align to TRBD1. The germline V gene has CDR1 SGHTA and CDR2 FQGTGA. CDR3 length: 16 residues. Unmatched junction bases numbered 16, after V lost 5 bases and J lost 8 bases. The CDR3 sequence is CASSPRPGQAPGGYTF. The CDR3 coding sequence is TGTGCCAGCAGCCCCCGCCCGGGACAGGCGCCAGGCGGCTACACCTTC. The full variable domain, rest sourced from reference TRBV7-3 and TRBJ1-2, is GAGVSQTPSNKVTEKGKYVELRCDPISGHTALYWYRQSLGQGPEFLIYFQGTGAADDSGLPNDRFFAVRPEGSVSTLKIQRTERGDSAVYLCASSPRPGQAPGGYTFGSGTRLTVV.

The gene calls are TRBV11-2 and TRBJ2-7; D remains ambiguous. The CDR3 is 13 residues long. Per germline, CDR1 SGHAT and CDR2 FQNNGV. V lost 0 bases, J lost 4 bases, and 7 bases lay in between. The CDR3 protein is CASSLEPGYEQYF. The CDR3 DNA follows: TGTGCCAGCAGCTTAGAACCAGGATACGAGCAGTACTTC.

The rearrangement links TRBV7-3 to TRBJ1-2; D is perhaps TRBD1 (5 bases). In germline, CDR1 is SGHTA, CDR2 FQGTGA. This CDR3 is 14 amino acids long. V was clipped by 5 bases and J by 8 bases, with 18 bases between them. The CDR3 DNA reads TGTGCCAGCAGCCGGGACGGCGGAACAGGCGGCTACACCTTC. This sequence encodes CASSRDGGTGGYTF.

In this sample, this clonotype turned up once. The chain uses TRBV4-2 and TRBJ2-1; D remains unclear. CDR3 length: 14 amino acids. V lost 4 bases and J 3 bases, leaving 10 bases between the germline ends. The germline V gene encodes CDR1 LGHNA and CDR2 YNFKEQ. CDR3 nucleotide sequence: TGTGCCAGCAGCCCCCCGGCTAGCTACAATGAGCAGTTCTTC. It yields the protein CASSPPASYNEQFF.